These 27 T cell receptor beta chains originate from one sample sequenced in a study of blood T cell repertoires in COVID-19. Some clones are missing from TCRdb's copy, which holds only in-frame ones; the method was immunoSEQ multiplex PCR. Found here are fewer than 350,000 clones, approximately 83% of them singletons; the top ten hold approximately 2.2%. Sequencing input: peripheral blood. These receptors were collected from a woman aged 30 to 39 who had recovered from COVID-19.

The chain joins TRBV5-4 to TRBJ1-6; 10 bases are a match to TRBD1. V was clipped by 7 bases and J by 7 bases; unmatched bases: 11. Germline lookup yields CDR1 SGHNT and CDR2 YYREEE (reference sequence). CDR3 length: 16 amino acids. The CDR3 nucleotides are TGTGCCAGCGGAAGGATCGGGACAGGGGAAAATTCACCCCTCCACTTT. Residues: CASGRIGTGENSPLHF.

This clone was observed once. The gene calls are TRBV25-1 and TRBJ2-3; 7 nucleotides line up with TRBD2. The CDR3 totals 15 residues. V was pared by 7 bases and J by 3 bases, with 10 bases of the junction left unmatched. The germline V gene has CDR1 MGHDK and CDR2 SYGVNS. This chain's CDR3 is CASTKGGGGTDTQYF. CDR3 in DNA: TGTGCCAGCACAAAAGGTGGGGGAGGGACAGATACGCAGTATTTT.

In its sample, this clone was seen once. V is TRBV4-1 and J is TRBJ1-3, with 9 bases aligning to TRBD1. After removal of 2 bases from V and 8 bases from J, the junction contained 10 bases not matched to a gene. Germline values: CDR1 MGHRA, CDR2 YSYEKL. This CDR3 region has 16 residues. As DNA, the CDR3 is TGCGCCAGCAGCCAAACGCCGGGACAGGGAGCTCACACCATATATTTT. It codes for CASSQTPGQGAHTIYF.

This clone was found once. CDR3 region: CASSLQGSYNEQFF. CDR3 DNA sequence: TGTGCCAGTAGTCTGCAGGGGTCCTACAATGAGCAGTTCTTC. The rearrangement joins TRBV19 to TRBJ2-1, with D perhaps TRBD1 (6 bases). Germline V gene data show CDR1 as LNHDA and CDR2 as SQIVND (reference sequence). V lost 5 bases, J lost 1 base, and 9 bases lay in between. The CDR3 contains 14 residues.

The CDR3 loop reads CASSPGQVAETQYF. DNA for the CDR3: TGCGCCAGCAGCCCGGGACAGGTGGCAGAGACCCAGTACTTC. The gene calls are TRBV5-1 and TRBJ2-5, with 8 bases fitting TRBD1. V was pared by 4 bases and J by 4 bases, with 6 bases of the junction left unmatched. This CDR3 comprises 14 residues. Germline loops: CDR1 SGHRS, CDR2 YFSETQ.

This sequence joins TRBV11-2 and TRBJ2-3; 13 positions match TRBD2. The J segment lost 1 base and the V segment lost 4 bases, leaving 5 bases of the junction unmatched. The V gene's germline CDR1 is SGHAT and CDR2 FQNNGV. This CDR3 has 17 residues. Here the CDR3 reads CASSSGLAGVGTDTQYF. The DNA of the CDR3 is TGTGCCAGCAGCTCAGGACTAGCGGGGGTGGGCACAGATACGCAGTATTTT.

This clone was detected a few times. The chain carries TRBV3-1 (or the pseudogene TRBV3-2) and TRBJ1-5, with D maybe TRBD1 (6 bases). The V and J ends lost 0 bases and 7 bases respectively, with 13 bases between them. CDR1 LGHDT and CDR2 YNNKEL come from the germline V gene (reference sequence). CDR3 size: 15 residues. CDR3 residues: CASSQDRGGRQPQHF. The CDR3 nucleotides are TGTGCCAGCAGCCAAGATCGGGGGGGGCGGCAGCCCCAGCATTTT.

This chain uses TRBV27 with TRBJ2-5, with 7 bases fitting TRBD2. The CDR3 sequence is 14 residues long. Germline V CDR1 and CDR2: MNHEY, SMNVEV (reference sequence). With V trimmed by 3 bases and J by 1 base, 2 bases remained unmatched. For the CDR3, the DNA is TGTGCCAGCAGTTTGACTAGCTCCCAAGAGACCCAGTACTTC. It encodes CASSLTSSQETQYF.

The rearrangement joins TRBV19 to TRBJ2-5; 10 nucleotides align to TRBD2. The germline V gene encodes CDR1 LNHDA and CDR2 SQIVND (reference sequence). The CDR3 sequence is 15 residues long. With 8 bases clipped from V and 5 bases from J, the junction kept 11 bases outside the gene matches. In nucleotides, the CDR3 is TGTGCCAGTCGGACGAAGCGGGGGGGGTTTGAGACCCAGTACTTC. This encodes CASRTKRGGFETQYF.

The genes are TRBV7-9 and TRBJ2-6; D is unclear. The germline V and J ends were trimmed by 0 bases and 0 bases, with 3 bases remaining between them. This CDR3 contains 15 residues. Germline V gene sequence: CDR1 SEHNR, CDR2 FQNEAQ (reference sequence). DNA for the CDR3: TGTGCCAGCAGCTTAGCCTCCTCTGGGGCCAACGTCCTGACTTTC. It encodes CASSLASSGANVLTF.

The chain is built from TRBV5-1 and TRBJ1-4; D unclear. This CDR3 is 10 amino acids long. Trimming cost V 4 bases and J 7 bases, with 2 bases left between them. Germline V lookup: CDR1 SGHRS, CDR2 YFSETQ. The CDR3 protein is CASSLEKLFF. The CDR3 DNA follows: TGCGCCAGCAGCCTTGAAAAACTGTTTTTT.

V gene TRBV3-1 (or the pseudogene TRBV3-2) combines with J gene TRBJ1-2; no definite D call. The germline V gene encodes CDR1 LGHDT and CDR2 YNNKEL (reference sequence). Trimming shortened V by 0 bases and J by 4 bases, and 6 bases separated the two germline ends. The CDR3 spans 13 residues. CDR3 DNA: TGTGCCAGCAGCCAAGATGTCGGCTATGGCTACACCTTC. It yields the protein CASSQDVGYGYTF.

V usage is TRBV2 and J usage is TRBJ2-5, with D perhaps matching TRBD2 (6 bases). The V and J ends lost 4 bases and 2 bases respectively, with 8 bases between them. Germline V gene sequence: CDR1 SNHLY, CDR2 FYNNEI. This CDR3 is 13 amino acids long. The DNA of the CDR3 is TGTGCCAGCAGTGTCCGGGGGCAAGAGACCCAGTACTTC. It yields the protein CASSVRGQETQYF. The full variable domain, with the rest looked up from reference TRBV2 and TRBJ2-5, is EPEVTQTPSHQVTQMGQEVILRCVPISNHLYFYWYRQILGQKVEFLVSFYNNEISEKSEIFDDQFSVERPDGSNFTLKIRSTKLEDSAMYFCASSVRGQETQYFGPGTRLLVL.

The CDR3 loop reads CASSQAGQGNYGYTF. The DNA of the CDR3 is TGTGCCAGCAGCCAAGCGGGACAGGGGAATTATGGCTACACCTTC. This chain links TRBV14 with TRBJ1-2; 10 bases align to TRBD1. The CDR3 has 15 residues. J lost 5 bases, V lost 1 base, and 4 bases had no gene match. Germline-derived CDR1 and CDR2 are SGHDN and FVKESK.

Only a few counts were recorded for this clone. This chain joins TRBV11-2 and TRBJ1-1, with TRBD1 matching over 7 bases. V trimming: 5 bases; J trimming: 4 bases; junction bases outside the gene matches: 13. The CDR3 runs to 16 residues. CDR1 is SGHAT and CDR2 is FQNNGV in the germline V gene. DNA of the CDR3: TGTGCCAGCAGCAGCTCAGGGGGAAGGCGATTCACTGAAGCTTTCTTT. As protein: CASSSSGGRRFTEAFF.

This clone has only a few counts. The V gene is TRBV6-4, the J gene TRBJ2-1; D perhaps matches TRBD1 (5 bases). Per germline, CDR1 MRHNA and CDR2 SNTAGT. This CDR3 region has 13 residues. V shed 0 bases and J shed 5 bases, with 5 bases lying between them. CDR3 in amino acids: CASSDSDNNEQFF. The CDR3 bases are TGTGCCAGCAGTGACTCGGACAACAATGAGCAGTTCTTC.

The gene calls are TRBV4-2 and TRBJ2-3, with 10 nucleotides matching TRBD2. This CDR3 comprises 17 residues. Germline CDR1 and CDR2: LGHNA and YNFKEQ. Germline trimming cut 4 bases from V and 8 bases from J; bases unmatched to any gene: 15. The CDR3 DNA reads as TGTGCCAGCAGCCGGGTAGCGGGGGGCCAATCGGATGTTACGCAGTATTTT. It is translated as CASSRVAGGQSDVTQYF.

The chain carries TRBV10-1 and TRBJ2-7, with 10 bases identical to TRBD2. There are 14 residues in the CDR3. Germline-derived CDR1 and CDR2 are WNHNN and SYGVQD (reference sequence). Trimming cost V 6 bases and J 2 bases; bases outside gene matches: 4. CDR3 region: CASSGTSVTYEQYF. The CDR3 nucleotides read TGCGCCAGCAGCGGGACTAGCGTAACCTACGAGCAGTACTTC.

The CDR3 protein is CASSYVLGAGNTIYF. The CDR3 DNA is TGTGCCAGCAGTTACGTGTTAGGGGCAGGAAACACCATATATTTT. V and J are TRBV6-5 and TRBJ1-3; TRBD1 is a possible D gene (5 bases). Germline CDR1 is MNHEY and CDR2 is SVGAGI. This CDR3 region has 15 residues. Trimming left V 2 bases short and J 4 bases short, with 12 bases between.

CDR3 nucleotide sequence: TGTGCCAGCAGCTTATATCTGGGGACAGCCACCGGGGAGCTGTTTTTT. Its translation: CASSLYLGTATGELFF. The V gene is TRBV11-2, the J gene TRBJ2-2; 7 bases align to TRBD1. Trimming took 2 bases from V and 4 from J; bases not matched to a gene: 7. The CDR3 is made up of 16 amino acids. Germline CDR1 is SGHAT and CDR2 is FQNNGV. Complete variable domain (other parts from reference TRBV11-2 and TRBJ2-2): EAGVAQSPRYKIIEKRQSVAFWCNPISGHATLYWYQQILGQGPKLLIQFQNNGVVDDSQLPKDRFSAERLKGVDSTLKIQPAKLEDSAVYLCASSLYLGTATGELFFGEGSRLTVL.

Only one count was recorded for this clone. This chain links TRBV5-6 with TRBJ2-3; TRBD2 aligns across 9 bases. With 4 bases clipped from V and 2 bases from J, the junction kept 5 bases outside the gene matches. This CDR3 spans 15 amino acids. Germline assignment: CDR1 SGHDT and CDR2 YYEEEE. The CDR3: CASSQAGGLTDTQYF. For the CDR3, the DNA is TGTGCCAGCAGCCAAGCGGGAGGACTCACAGATACGCAGTATTTT.

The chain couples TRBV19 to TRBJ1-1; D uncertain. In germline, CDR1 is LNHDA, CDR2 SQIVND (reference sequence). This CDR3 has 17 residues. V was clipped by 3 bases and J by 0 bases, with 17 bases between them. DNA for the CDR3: TGTGCCAGTAGTATCCGGCCAGAGGGAATTATGAACACTGAAGCTTTCTTT. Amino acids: CASSIRPEGIMNTEAFF.

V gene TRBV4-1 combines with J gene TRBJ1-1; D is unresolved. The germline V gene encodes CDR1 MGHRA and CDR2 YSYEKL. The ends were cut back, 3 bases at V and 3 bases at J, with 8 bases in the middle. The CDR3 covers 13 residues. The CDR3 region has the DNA TGCGCCAGCAGCCAGGGTCGGGACACTGAAGCTTTCTTT. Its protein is CASSQGRDTEAFF.

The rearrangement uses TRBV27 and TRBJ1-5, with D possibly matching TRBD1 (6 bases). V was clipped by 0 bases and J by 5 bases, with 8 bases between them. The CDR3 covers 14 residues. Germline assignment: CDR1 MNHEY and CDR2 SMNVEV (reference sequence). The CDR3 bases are TGTGCCAGCAGTTTATCCCACAGGGATCAGCCCCAGCATTTT. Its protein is CASSLSHRDQPQHF.

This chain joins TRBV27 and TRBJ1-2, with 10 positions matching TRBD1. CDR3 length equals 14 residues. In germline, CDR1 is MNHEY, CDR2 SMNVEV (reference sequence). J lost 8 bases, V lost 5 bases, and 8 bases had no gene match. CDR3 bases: TGTGCCAGCAGTCCCCTCGGGACAGGGGTAGGCTACACCTTC. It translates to CASSPLGTGVGYTF.

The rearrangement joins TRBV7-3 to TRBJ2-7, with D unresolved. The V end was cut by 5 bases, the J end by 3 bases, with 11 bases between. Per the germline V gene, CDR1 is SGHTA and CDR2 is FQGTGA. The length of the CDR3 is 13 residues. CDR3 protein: CASSPSHSYEQYF. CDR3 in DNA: TGTGCCAGCAGCCCAAGTCACAGCTACGAGCAGTACTTC.

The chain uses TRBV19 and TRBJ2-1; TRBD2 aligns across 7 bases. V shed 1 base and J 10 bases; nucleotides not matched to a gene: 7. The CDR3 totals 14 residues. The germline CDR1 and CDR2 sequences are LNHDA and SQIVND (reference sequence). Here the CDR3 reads CASSIGGGLGEQFF. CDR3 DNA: TGTGCCAGTAGTATAGGGGGGGGACTTGGCGAGCAGTTCTTC.